Given below is one T cell receptor beta chain in context. This clone's antigen is unknown. No much larger clone exists at a distance of one base, and base qualities are not known. Between the V and J ends, shortened by 5 bases and 7 bases respectively, the junction contains 18 bases. CDR1 MNHEY and CDR2 SMNVEV are derived from the germline V gene (reference sequence). The CDR3 holds 15 amino acids from the cysteine to the phenylalanine. Only the CDR3 portion is preserved as DNA: 45 bases, with reading frame beginning at the first base. The data were taken from a study of CD8+ T cells in alopecia areata listed by TCRdb under 2018. About the investigation overall: The treated patients, all with moderate-to-severe alopecia areata, were enrolled in an open-label pilot trial of oral tofacitinib given at 5 to 10 mg twice daily. Tofacitinib was given for 6 to 18 months, followed by 6 months of follow-up off drug to assess delayed response and recurrence. Disease severity in treated patients was measured with the SALT score, which quantifies the percentage of affected scalp surface area. High-throughput TCRbeta sequencing was used to examine T cell clonal expansion in alopecia areata in both the C3H/HeJ mouse model and human patients. In humans, TCRbeta sequencing was performed on scalp tissue and on sorted CD4+ and CD8+ peripheral blood T cells from healthy controls and from patients with patchy or totalis/universalis alopecia areata. Tofacitinib-treated patients had biopsies at baseline and at 4 and 24 weeks of treatment, with a later scalp biopsy in several patients. Scalp clonality was compared across normal scalp (n=4), patchy alopecia areata scalp (n=8), and alopecia totalis/universalis scalp (n=8). RNA came from the PAXgene miRNA kit for fixed scalp, the miRNeasy kit for PBMCs, and the RNeasy kit for mouse skin. Amplification of TCRbeta CDR3 regions was done by immunoSEQ multiplex PCR using 35 Vbeta forward primers and 13 Jbeta reverse primers.

Library preparation used the immunoSEQ multiplex PCR assay. For TCR sequencing, RNA was extracted from every sample and reverse transcribed into cDNA to serve as template. First-strand cDNA was synthesized using SuperScript III with a 2:1 mix of oligo-dT and random hexamers. A synthetic immune receptor repertoire was used to gauge amplification bias, and whatever bias remained was removed computationally. On the authors' methods: After raw reads were preprocessed to remove errors, the CDR3 was defined following IMGT conventions as running from the conserved cysteine to phenylalanine. Clonality was computed as 1 minus the Shannon entropy, with the entropy normalized by log2 of the number of productive unique TCRs. CD4 or CD8 identity of scalp clones was inferred by cross-referencing scalp TCRbeta sequences with sorted blood CD4 and CD8 repertoires. The clones in this table, taken by TCRdb from immuneACCESS, are in-frame only. Not every clone is retained; where verified, under half of the shortfall comes from an unresolved V gene, and the cause of the rest is unknown. That table is the source of V, J and clone size, and D and trimming were worked out from the DNA. Recorded for this sample are 180,000 or so clones; approximately 51% of them occurred a single time. Jointly, the top ten make up over 9% of the sample.

Study-level results and caveats: With tofacitinib, both scalp clonality and the number of expanded CD8+ clones among the top 100 scalp clones went down significantly. Unlike mouse skin, where gammadelta T cells dominate, normal human skin contains resident alphabeta T cells that get sequenced too, which complicates analysis of the scalp TCR repertoire. Many expanded lesional clones persisted in scalp and blood during tofacitinib treatment, which may partly explain relapse after stopping treatment. Shared TCR sequences between patients were less evident than in mice, which may be partly attributable to HLA diversity in the patient population. Because the treated cohort was small and included a single nonresponder, larger studies are needed to assess links between baseline CD8+ expansion and response. Lesional scalp, especially in alopecia totalis/universalis, showed higher clonality and more expanded CD8+ clones than normal scalp, suggesting antigenic drive.

This specimen's treatment or condition label, per the study, means: oral pan-JAK inhibitor, 5-10 mg twice daily. From alopecia areata patients, peripheral blood was collected along with lesional scalp punch biopsies. After PBMCs were isolated by density centrifugation and stained for CD3, CD4 and CD8, a FACSAria was used to sort CD4+ and CD8+ T cells. The receptor was derived from a human donor with alopecia areata. The V and J genes are TRBV27 and TRBJ1-5; TRBD1 is a weak D gene call, 5 bases matching. Sequenced material: CD8+ T cells sorted from blood, taken around week 54, from a patient treated with tofacitinib. The CDR3 region reads CASSVSRDSGQPQHF. The nucleotide sequence is TGTGCCAGCAGTGTAAGCCGGGACTCCGGGCAGCCCCAGCATTTT.